This T cell receptor (beta chain) was sequenced during a study of T-cell reconstitution after alpha-beta-depleted transplantation in children. Study conclusions and caveats: Reportedly, alpha-beta T cells present about two months post-transplant originated from several hundred expanded clones of graft origin.

Germline V CDR1 and CDR2: SQVTM, ANQGSEA. V gave up 6 bases and J gave up 8 bases; unmatched junction bases: 10. The CDR3 covers 13 residues. Preparation of the TCRbeta library involved a method that used unique molecular identifiers. Via MiXCR, TCRdb re-called the PCR reads, giving one row per CDR3 protein. The top ten clones hold 10% to 13% of a sample with 90,000 to 150,000 distinct CDR3 sequences, 20% to 25% of them seen once. This clonotype showed up many times. No antigen is known for it. The sequence was obtained from a male patient aged 2 to 10 who had a stem cell transplant for chronic granulomatous disease, so the T cells may come from the graft donor. This chain links TRBV29-1 with TRBJ1-2, with TRBD1 matching over 9 bases. The sample consisted of PBMCs, mostly from graft donor cells, taken 180 days after TCRalphabeta/CD19-depleted stem cell transplant. This CDR3 is CSVVGGQGIGYTF. CDR3 bases: TGCAGCGTCGTTGGAGGACAGGGGATAGGCTACACCTTC.